This passage covers 32 T cell receptor beta chains from one sample sequenced in a study of blood T cells in healthy people across ages. Then a second PCR, running about 6 to 12 cycles, was carried out with a sample-barcoded 5' primer and a J-beta primer mix. TCRdb redid the calling of the 5' RACE reads with MiXCR, one entry per CDR3 protein. The data contain some 1,500,000 distinct CDR3 sequences, roughly 43% of them singletons. Sequenced input: blood. The receptors were sampled from a woman aged 18-30 years in good health.

This clonotype has only a few counts. V is TRBV20-1 and J is TRBJ2-3; 12 bases are a match to TRBD2. The CDR3 contains 15 residues. Germline CDR1 and CDR2: DFQATT and SNEGSKA (reference sequence). V gave up 6 bases and J gave up 3 bases; unmatched junction bases: 7. This CDR3 is CSARLAGVLTDTQYF. The CDR3 DNA sequence: TGCAGTGCGAGACTAGCGGGAGTACTGACAGATACGCAGTATTTT.

This clonotype turned up a few times. The chain carries TRBV2 and TRBJ1-6; no clear D gene. Germline V gene lookup returns CDR1 SNHLY and CDR2 FYNNEI. This CDR3 is 14 amino acids long. V dropped 4 bases and J dropped 7 bases, with 11 bases sitting between them. The CDR3 DNA reads TGTGCCAGCAGTGTAGAAGGCCCGAATTCACCCCTCCACTTT. Translation: CASSVEGPNSPLHF.

The rearrangement links TRBV12-3 or TRBV12-4 to TRBJ1-6; D gene unclear. There are 16 residues in the CDR3. Deletions cut 6 bases from V and 2 bases from J, with 14 bases between. CDR3 amino acids: CASRSSRAAYNSPLHF. The DNA of the CDR3 is TGTGCCAGCAGGTCATCTCGGGCAGCCTATAATTCACCCCTCCACTTT.

J is TRBJ1-4 and V is TRBV28, with D possibly being TRBD1 (6 bases). V gave up 1 base and J gave up 7 bases, with 16 bases separating them. Germline V gene sequence: CDR1 MDHEN, CDR2 SYDVKM. The CDR3 extends over 16 amino acids. The CDR3 DNA follows: TGTGCCAGCAGTTTATCCCCCCAGACAGGTGCTGAAAAACTGTTTTTT. Amino acids: CASSLSPQTGAEKLFF.

The chain uses TRBV27 and TRBJ2-7; D may be TRBD1 or TRBD2 (5 bases each). V was clipped by 5 bases and J by 5 bases, with 25 bases between them. There are 17 residues in the CDR3. CDR1 and CDR2 from the germline V gene are MNHEY and SMNVEV (reference sequence). The CDR3 loop is CASSPHPRDPNDHEQYF. The CDR3 DNA follows: TGTGCCAGCAGTCCCCATCCCCGGGACCCAAACGACCACGAGCAGTACTTC.

In this sample, this clonotype turned up a few times. This chain connects TRBV5-1 to TRBJ2-7, with D tentatively TRBD1 or TRBD2 (5 bases each). This CDR3 comprises 15 residues. V was pared by 0 bases and J by 6 bases, with 16 bases between. CDR1 is SGHRS and CDR2 is YFSETQ in the germline V gene. In nucleotides, the CDR3 is TGCGCCAGCAGCTTGGAATCGGGGCACTTGGGCGAGCAGTACTTC. It specifies CASSLESGHLGEQYF.

This chain links TRBV6-2 or TRBV6-3 with TRBJ2-3; D unresolved. Trimming shortened V by 4 bases and J by 9 bases, and 11 bases separated the two germline ends. The germline CDR1 and CDR2 sequences are MNHEY and SVGEGT. This CDR3 comprises 12 residues. The CDR3 loop reads CASSSPLGTQYF. As DNA, the CDR3 is TGTGCCAGCAGTTCCCCGCTAGGAACGCAGTATTTT.

This chain connects TRBV29-1 to TRBJ2-1, with D maybe TRBD1 (5 bases). The germline V and J ends were trimmed by 1 base and 0 bases, with 10 bases remaining between them. The CDR3 extends over 15 amino acids. Looked up from germline, CDR1 is SQVTM and CDR2 is ANQGSEA. CDR3 sequence (DNA): TGCAGCGTTGAAGGTGGCGACAGCTCCTACAATGAGCAGTTCTTC. This encodes CSVEGGDSSYNEQFF.

This clonotype was seen only a few times. The V gene is TRBV20-1, the J gene TRBJ1-5, with TRBD1 as a possible D gene (5 bases). V was pared by 6 bases and J by 3 bases, with 24 bases between. The germline V gene has CDR1 DFQATT and CDR2 SNEGSKA (reference sequence). The CDR3 extends over 17 amino acids. The CDR3 nucleotides are TGCAGTGCAGAGGGGCCCACCTCCTCCTCTATCAATCAGCCCCAGCATTTT. This translates into CSAEGPTSSSINQPQHF.

The chain is built from TRBV10-3 and TRBJ1-5, with D possibly being TRBD1 (5 bases). CDR1 and CDR2 (germline): ENHRY, SYGVKD. Trimming pared 6 bases from V and 6 bases from J, leaving 12 bases between. The CDR3 contains 13 residues. The CDR3 sequence: CAIRGDSPQPQHF. The CDR3 DNA reads as TGTGCCATCAGGGGTGACAGCCCTCAGCCCCAGCATTTT.

The genes are TRBV6-5 and TRBJ1-3, with 9 bases lining up with TRBD1. CDR3 length: 16 amino acids. The junction had 6 bases not matched to a gene; V was cut back by 6 bases and J by 0 bases. The germline V gene has CDR1 MNHEY and CDR2 SVGAGI. CDR3 sequence (DNA): TGTGCCAGCAGCTCTACAGGGGGCCGCTCTGGAAACACCATATATTTT. Residues: CASSSTGGRSGNTIYF.

This sequence joins TRBV9 and TRBJ2-7; D may match TRBD1 or TRBD2 (5 bases each). The germline CDR1 and CDR2 sequences are SGDLS and YYNGEE. With 0 bases removed from V and 5 bases from J, the gap between germline ends came to 12 bases. This CDR3 is built from 14 residues. CDR3 sequence reads: CASSVGPGTHEQYF. Here the CDR3 DNA reads TGTGCCAGCAGCGTAGGACCAGGGACCCACGAGCAGTACTTC.

In this sample, this clonotype turned up a few times. CDR3 region: CASSLYSGDNEQFF. CDR3 DNA: TGTGCCAGCAGCTTATATAGCGGGGACAATGAGCAGTTCTTC. The V call is TRBV7-2, the J call TRBJ2-1, with 8 bases lining up with TRBD2. This CDR3 is 14 amino acids long. Germline lookup yields CDR1 SGHTA and CDR2 FQGNSA. V was clipped by 2 bases and J by 5 bases; unmatched bases: 2.

This clonotype showed up just a few times. The gene calls are TRBV20-1 and TRBJ2-3; 8 nucleotides match TRBD2. This CDR3 spans 13 amino acids. Germline CDR1 and CDR2: DFQATT and SNEGSKA (reference sequence). J lost 3 bases, V lost 5 bases, and 4 bases had no gene match. Written as DNA, the CDR3 is TGCAGTGCTCTCGGGACTAGGACAGATACGCAGTATTTT. Protein product: CSALGTRTDTQYF.

As DNA, the CDR3 is TGTGCCAGCAGCTTTATGTTGGATCAGGGCCCTAACTATGGCTACACCTTC. Protein product: CASSFMLDQGPNYGYTF. The chain has TRBV7-2 and TRBJ1-2; TRBD1 might be the D (5 bases). The CDR3 loop spans 17 amino acids. Deletions cut 3 bases from V and 0 bases from J, with 17 bases between. Germline V gene data show CDR1 as SGHTA and CDR2 as FQGNSA. The full variable domain, with the rest looked up from reference TRBV7-2 and TRBJ1-2, is GAGVSQSPSNKVTEKGKDVELRCDPISGHTALYWYRQSLGQGLEFLIYFQGNSAPDKSGLPSDRFSAERTGGSVSTLTIQRTQQEDSAVYLCASSFMLDQGPNYGYTFGSGTRLTVV.

V gene TRBV5-1 combines with J gene TRBJ2-5; tentatively, D is TRBD1 or TRBD2 (6 bases each). V was cut by 6 bases and J by 8 bases, with 17 bases left in between. The CDR3 is 13 amino acids. Germline-derived CDR1 and CDR2 are SGHRS and YFSETQ. The CDR3 reads CASTELGGNTQYF. For the CDR3, the DNA is TGCGCCAGCACCGAGCTCGGGGGCAACACCCAGTACTTC.

The chain carries TRBV27 and TRBJ2-1; no clear D. Germline CDR1 is MNHEY and CDR2 is SMNVEV (reference sequence). The CDR3 has 14 residues. V shed 2 bases and J shed 9 bases, with 14 bases lying between them. Here the CDR3 reads CASSLGQFPGEQFF. The CDR3 DNA reads TGTGCCAGCAGTTTAGGTCAGTTTCCGGGTGAGCAGTTCTTC.

The chain combines TRBV2 with TRBJ2-7; TRBD1 matches at 8 bases. This CDR3 has 13 amino acids. Germline V gives CDR1 SNHLY, CDR2 FYNNEI. With V trimmed by 7 bases and J by 3 bases, 5 bases remained unmatched. The CDR3 reads CASNAGTGYEQYF. The DNA of the CDR3 is TGTGCCAGCAATGCCGGGACAGGCTACGAGCAGTACTTC.

This clonotype appeared a few times. The chain uses TRBV28 and TRBJ1-5; D is uncertain. Per germline, CDR1 MDHEN and CDR2 SYDVKM. V lost 6 bases to trimming and J lost 2 bases, with 14 bases between them. This CDR3 has 15 amino acids. The CDR3 nucleotides are TGTGCCAGCAGCCGGGCACCGAGGGGCAATCAGCCCCAGCATTTT. Translating gives CASSRAPRGNQPQHF.

This clonotype has a handful of counts. The chain couples TRBV24-1 to TRBJ2-1; D not resolved. Germline CDR1 and CDR2: KGHDR and SFDVKD. The V and J ends lost 1 base and 3 bases respectively, with 6 bases between them. This CDR3 is 14 amino acids long. CDR3: CATSDFPDYNEQFF. The CDR3, as DNA: TGTGCCACCAGTGATTTCCCCGACTACAATGAGCAGTTCTTC.

The chain couples TRBV12-3 or TRBV12-4 to TRBJ1-2; D gene ambiguous. Trimming took 5 bases from V and 6 from J, leaving 16 bases between them. This CDR3 spans 14 amino acids. In nucleotides, the CDR3 is TGTGCCAGCAGTCTAGGGTTGGGCTATAATGGCTACACCTTC. It translates to CASSLGLGYNGYTF.

The rearrangement uses TRBV7-2 and TRBJ2-3; D not certain. The germline V gene has CDR1 SGHTA and CDR2 FQGNSA. The V and J ends lost 2 bases and 7 bases respectively, with 10 bases between them. The CDR3 has 13 residues. The CDR3 region has the DNA TGTGCCAGCAGCTTAAACAGTTATTATACGCAGTATTTT. It yields the protein CASSLNSYYTQYF.

The chain is built from TRBV6-2 or TRBV6-3 and TRBJ2-1, with D perhaps TRBD1 (5 bases). The CDR3 loop spans 14 amino acids. The germline CDR1 and CDR2 sequences are MNHEY and SVGEGT. Deletions cut 7 bases from V and 5 bases from J, with 15 bases between. DNA for the CDR3: TGTGCCAGCAAACGGACAACAATGGACAATGAGCAGTTCTTC. This gives the protein CASKRTTMDNEQFF.

The genes are TRBV20-1 and TRBJ2-3; the D gene is possibly TRBD1 (5 bases). Germline CDR1 and CDR2: DFQATT and SNEGSKA (reference sequence). Trimming shortened V by 2 bases and J by 2 bases, and 8 bases separated the two germline ends. The CDR3 is made up of 13 amino acids. CDR3 nucleotide sequence: TGCAGTGCTAGATTAGGACACACAGATACGCAGTATTTT. Amino acids: CSARLGHTDTQYF.

This clonotype was observed a few times. The rearrangement links TRBV10-3 to TRBJ1-1; 8 nucleotides align to TRBD1. Germline CDR1 reads ENHRY; CDR2 reads SYGVKD. V lost 8 bases to trimming and J lost 7 bases; unmatched junction nucleotides: 6. This CDR3 contains 12 residues. Here the CDR3 reads CAIGGQGGEAFF. The CDR3, as DNA: TGTGCCATCGGCGGACAGGGTGGTGAAGCTTTCTTT.

The sample holds a few counts of this clonotype. At one end the junction does not follow the germline gene, possibly because of a read error. V is TRBV20-1 and J is TRBJ2-1; 7 nucleotides match TRBD2. This CDR3 is 16 amino acids long. Germline values: CDR1 DFQATT, CDR2 SNEGSKA (reference sequence). The CDR3 reads CSARSRAGTSYNEQFF. The CDR3 DNA follows: TGCAGTGCCAGAAGCCGAGCGGGAACCTCCTATAATGAGCAGTTCTTC.

This clonotype was recorded a few times. The chain couples TRBV20-1 to TRBJ2-3; D is perhaps TRBD2 (8 bases). V dropped 1 base and J dropped 0 bases, with 17 bases sitting between them. The CDR3 sequence is 17 residues long. The germline gives CDR1 DFQATT, CDR2 SNEGSKA (reference sequence). The CDR3 spells CSARALREGASTDTQYF. CDR3 coding DNA: TGCAGTGCTAGAGCTCTTCGGGAGGGGGCTAGCACAGATACGCAGTATTTT.

The chain employs TRBV15 and TRBJ1-4, with unresolved D. This CDR3 has 14 amino acids. Trimming pared 6 bases from V and 5 bases from J, leaving 13 bases between. Per the germline V gene, CDR1 is LNHNV and CDR2 is YYDKDF (reference sequence). The DNA for the CDR3 is TGTGCCACCAGGCGGTCCGAGGGAAATGAAAAACTGTTTTTT. Protein product: CATRRSEGNEKLFF.

In nucleotides, the CDR3 is TGCAGTACCCAAGACGGCCGGATGAATAATGAAAAACTGTTTTTT. Its translation is CSTQDGRMNNEKLFF. The rearrangement uses TRBV20-1 and TRBJ1-4; the D is unclear. Germline loops: CDR1 DFQATT, CDR2 SNEGSKA (reference sequence). V was pared by 8 bases and J by 4 bases, with 20 bases between. The CDR3 has 15 residues.

The chain combines TRBV29-1 with TRBJ1-2, with D hard to call. The germline CDR1 and CDR2 sequences are SQVTM and ANQGSEA. This CDR3 region has 12 residues. Trimming stripped 4 bases from V and 7 bases from J, with 13 bases between. CDR3 sequence: CSVARLGAGYTF. The CDR3 bases are TGCAGCGTTGCCAGGTTGGGTGCTGGCTACACCTTC.

This clonotype was observed a handful of times. The J gene is TRBJ2-7, the V gene TRBV12-3 or TRBV12-4; TRBD2 agrees at 10 bases. With V trimmed by 5 bases and J by 1 base, 5 bases remained unmatched. The length of the CDR3 is 15 residues. The CDR3 DNA reads TGTGCCAGCAGTATATGGACTAGCGGATCCTACGAGCAGTACTTC. This codes for CASSIWTSGSYEQYF.

The chain has TRBV6-2 or TRBV6-3 and TRBJ2-1, with TRBD1 matching over 10 bases. This CDR3 region has 14 residues. CDR1 MNHEY and CDR2 SVGEGT come from the germline V gene. V shed 10 bases, J shed 2 bases, and the junction held 5 bases outside the gene matches. CDR3 coding DNA: TGTGCCACCTGGGACAGGGGAACCTACAATGAGCAGTTCTTC. This translates into CATWDRGTYNEQFF.